This T cell receptor (beta chain) was sequenced in a study of cytomegalovirus exposure and HLA in healthy donors. Germline-derived CDR1 and CDR2 are SGHTS and YDEGEE. V was shortened by 0 bases and J by 0 bases, with 11 bases between the two germline ends. CDR3 length equals 16 residues. Use of 60 Vbeta and 13 Jbeta primers characterized the PCR. The repertoire was sequenced with immunoSEQ multiplex PCR; TCRdb's copy has only in-frame clones and lacks some. The repertoire holds 200,000 to 250,000 clones, with about 85% as singletons. The sample taken for sequencing was PBMCs. The TCR comes from a girl aged 2 to 10 in good health and CMV-seronegative. The chain links TRBV5-8 to TRBJ2-3; a possible D gene is TRBD1 (5 bases). The CDR3 loop reads CASSLGQRLSTDTQYF. Written as DNA, the CDR3 is TGTGCCAGCAGCTTGGGACAGAGACTCAGCACAGATACGCAGTATTTT.